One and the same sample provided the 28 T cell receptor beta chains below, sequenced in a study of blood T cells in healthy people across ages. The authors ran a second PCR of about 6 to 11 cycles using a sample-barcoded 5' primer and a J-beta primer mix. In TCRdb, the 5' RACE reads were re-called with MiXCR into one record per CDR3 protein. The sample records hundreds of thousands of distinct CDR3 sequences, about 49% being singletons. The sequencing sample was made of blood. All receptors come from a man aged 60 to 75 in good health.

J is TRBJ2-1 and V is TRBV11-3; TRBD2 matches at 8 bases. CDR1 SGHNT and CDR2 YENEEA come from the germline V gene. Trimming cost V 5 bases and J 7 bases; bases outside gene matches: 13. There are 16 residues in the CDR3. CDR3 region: CASSRSGGQLENEQFF. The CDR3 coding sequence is TGTGCCAGCAGCCGGAGCGGGGGCCAACTCGAGAATGAGCAGTTCTTC.

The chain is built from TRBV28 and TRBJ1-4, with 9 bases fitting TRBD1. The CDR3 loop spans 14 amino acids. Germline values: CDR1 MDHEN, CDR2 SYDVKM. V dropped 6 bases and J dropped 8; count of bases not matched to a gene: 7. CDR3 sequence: CASRDTGGREKLFF. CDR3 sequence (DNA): TGTGCCAGCAGGGATACAGGGGGCCGAGAAAAACTGTTTTTT.

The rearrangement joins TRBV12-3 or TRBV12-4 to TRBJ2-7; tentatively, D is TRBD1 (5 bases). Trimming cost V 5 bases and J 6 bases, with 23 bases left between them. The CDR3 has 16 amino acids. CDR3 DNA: TGTGCCAGCAGTCAATGGGCCTCGCCGCTCCAGGGCGAGCAGTACTTC. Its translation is CASSQWASPLQGEQYF.

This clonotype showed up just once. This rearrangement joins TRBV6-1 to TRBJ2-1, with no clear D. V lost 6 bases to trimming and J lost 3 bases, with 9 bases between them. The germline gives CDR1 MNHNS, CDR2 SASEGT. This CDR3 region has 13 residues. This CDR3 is CASRTNIYNEQFF. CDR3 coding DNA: TGTGCCAGCAGAACAAACATCTACAATGAGCAGTTCTTC.

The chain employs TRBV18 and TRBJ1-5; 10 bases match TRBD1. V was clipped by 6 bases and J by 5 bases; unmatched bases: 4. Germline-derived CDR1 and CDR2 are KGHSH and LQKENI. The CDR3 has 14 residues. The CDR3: CASSQTGGDQPQHF. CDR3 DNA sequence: TGTGCCAGCTCCCAGACAGGGGGCGATCAGCCCCAGCATTTT.

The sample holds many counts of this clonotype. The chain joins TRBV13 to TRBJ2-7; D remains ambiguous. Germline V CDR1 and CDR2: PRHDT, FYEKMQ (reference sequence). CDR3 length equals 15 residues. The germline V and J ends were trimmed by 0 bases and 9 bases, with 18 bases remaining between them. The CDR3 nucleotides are TGTGCCAGCAGCTTAGGCCCCAGCACCCGGATCGGGCAGTACTTC. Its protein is CASSLGPSTRIGQYF.

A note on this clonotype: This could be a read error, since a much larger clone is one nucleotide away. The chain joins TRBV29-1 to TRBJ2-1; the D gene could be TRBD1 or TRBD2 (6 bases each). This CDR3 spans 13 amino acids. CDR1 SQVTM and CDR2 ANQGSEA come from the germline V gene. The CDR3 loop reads CGVRGQGHNEQFF. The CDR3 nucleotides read TGCGGCGTTCGGGGGCAGGGCCACAATGAGCAGTTCTTC.

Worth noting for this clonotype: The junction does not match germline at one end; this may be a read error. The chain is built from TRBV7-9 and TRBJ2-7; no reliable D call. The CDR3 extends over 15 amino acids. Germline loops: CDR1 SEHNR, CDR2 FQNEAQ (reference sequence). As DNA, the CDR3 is TGTGCCAGAAGCTTATTGCAGGCAAGCTCCTACGAGCAGTACTTC. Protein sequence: CARSLLQASSYEQYF.

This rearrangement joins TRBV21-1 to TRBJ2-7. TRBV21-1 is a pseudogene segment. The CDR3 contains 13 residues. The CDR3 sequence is CASSRDEASEQYF. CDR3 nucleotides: TGTGCCAGCAGCAGAGACGAAGCGTCCGAGCAGTACTTC.

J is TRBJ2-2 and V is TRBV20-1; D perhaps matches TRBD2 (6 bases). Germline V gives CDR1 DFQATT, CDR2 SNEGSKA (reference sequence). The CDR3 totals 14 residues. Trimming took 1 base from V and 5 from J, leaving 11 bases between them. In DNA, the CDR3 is TGCAGTGCTAGAGTCGGGAGCGAGACCGGGGAGCTGTTTTTT. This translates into CSARVGSETGELFF.

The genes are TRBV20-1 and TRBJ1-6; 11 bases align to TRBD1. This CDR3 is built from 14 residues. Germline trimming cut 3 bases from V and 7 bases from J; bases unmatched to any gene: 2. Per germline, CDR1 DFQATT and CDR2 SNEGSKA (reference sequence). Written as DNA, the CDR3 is TGCAGTGCTAGGGACAGGGGGCTCAATTCACCCCTCCACTTT. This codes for CSARDRGLNSPLHF.

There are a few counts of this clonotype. The CDR3 coding sequence is TGTGCCATCAGTGAGCCGACTAGCGGGAGTAACACCGGGGAGCTGTTTTTT. This codes for CAISEPTSGSNTGELFF. This chain joins TRBV10-3 and TRBJ2-2, with 12 positions matching TRBD2. The V segment lost 2 bases and the J segment 2 bases; nucleotides outside the gene matches: 3. Germline CDR1 reads ENHRY; CDR2 reads SYGVKD. The CDR3 runs to 17 residues.

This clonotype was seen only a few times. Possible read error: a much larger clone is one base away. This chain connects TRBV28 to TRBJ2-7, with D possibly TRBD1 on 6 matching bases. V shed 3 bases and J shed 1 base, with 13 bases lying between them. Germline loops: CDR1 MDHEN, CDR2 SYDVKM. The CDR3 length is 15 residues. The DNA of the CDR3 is TGTGCCAGCAGTTTGGGGGCAGGGGCGTCCTACGAGCAGTACTTC. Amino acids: CASSLGAGASYEQYF.

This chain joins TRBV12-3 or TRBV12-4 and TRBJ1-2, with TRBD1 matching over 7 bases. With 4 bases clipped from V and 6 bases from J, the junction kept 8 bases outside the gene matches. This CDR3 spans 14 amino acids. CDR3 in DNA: TGTGCCAGCAGTTCCCCGGGACAGATCGATGGCTACACCTTC. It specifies CASSSPGQIDGYTF.

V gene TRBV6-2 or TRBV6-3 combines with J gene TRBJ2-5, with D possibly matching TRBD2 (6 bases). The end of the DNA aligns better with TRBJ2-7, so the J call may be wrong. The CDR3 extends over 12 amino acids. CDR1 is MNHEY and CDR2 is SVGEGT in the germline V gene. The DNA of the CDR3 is TGTGCCAGCAGTTACCCGCGGGGCGAGCAGTACTTC. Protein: CASSYPRGEQYF.

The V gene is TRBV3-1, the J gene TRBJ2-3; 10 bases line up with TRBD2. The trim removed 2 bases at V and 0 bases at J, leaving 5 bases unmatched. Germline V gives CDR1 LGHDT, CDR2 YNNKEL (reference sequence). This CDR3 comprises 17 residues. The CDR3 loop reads CASSQPSGGTSTDTQYF. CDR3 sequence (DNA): TGTGCCAGCAGCCAACCTAGCGGGGGTACTAGCACAGATACGCAGTATTTT.

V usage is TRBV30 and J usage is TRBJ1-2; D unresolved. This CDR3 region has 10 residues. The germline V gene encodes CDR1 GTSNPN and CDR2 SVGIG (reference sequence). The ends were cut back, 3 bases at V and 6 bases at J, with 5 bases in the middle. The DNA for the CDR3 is TGTGCCTGGAGGAGGGATGGCTACACCTTC. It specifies CAWRRDGYTF.

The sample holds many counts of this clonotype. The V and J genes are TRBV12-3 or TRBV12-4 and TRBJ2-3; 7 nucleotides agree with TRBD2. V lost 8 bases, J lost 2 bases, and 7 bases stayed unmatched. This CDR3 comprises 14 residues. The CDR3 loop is CASGGEGLTDTQYF. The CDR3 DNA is TGTGCCAGCGGGGGGGAGGGTCTCACAGATACGCAGTATTTT.

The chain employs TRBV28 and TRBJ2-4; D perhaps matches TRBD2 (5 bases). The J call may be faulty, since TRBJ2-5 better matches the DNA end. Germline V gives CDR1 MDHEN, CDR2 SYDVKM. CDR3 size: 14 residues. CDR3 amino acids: CASSPLGVVETQYF. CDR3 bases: TGTGCCAGCAGTCCTCTGGGAGTTGTAGAGACCCAGTACTTC.

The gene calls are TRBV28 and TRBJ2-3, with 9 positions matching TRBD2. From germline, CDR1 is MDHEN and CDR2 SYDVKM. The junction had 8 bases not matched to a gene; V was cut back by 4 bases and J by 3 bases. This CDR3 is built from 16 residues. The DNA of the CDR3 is TGTGCCAGCAGTTCTCTAGCGGGAAGTTGGACAGATACGCAGTATTTT. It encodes CASSSLAGSWTDTQYF.

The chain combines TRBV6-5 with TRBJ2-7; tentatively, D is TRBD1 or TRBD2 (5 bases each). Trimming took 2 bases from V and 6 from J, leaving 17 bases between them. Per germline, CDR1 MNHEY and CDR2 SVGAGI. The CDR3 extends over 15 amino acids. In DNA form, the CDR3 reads TGTGCCAGCAGTTACACGGGACCCGCCTTCGTCGAGCAGTACTTC. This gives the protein CASSYTGPAFVEQYF.

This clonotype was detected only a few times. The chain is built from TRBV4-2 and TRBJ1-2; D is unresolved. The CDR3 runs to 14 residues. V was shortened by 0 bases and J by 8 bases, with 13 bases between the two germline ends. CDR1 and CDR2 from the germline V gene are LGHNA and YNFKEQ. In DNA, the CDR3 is TGTGCCAGCAGCCAAGATTTGAGGGCACGCGGCTACACCTTC. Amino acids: CASSQDLRARGYTF.

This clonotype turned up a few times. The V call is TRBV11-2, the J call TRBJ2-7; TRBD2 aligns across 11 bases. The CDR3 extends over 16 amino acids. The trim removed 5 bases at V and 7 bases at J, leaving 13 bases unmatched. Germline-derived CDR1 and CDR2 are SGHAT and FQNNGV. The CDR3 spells CASSPTSGKAYNEQYF. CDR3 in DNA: TGTGCCAGCAGCCCGACTAGCGGGAAGGCCTACAATGAGCAGTACTTC.

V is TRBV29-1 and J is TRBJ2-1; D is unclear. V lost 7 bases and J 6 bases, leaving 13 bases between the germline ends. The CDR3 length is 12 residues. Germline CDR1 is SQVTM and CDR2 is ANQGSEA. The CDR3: CSAVVIGNEQFF. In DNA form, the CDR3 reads TGCAGCGCTGTCGTGATCGGCAATGAGCAGTTCTTC.

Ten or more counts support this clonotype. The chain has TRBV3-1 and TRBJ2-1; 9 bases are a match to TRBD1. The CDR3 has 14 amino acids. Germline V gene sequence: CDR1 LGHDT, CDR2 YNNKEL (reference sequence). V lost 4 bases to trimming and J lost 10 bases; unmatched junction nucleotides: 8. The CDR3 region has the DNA TGTGCCAGCAGCCGCCGAAGTACAGGGGGCGAGCAGTTCTTC. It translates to CASSRRSTGGEQFF.

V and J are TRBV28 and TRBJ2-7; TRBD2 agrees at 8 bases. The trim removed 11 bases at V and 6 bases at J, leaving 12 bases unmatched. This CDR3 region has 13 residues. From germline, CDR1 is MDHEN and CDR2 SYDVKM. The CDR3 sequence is CACTGRATGEQYF. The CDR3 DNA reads TGTGCCTGCACCGGGAGGGCGACGGGCGAGCAGTACTTC.

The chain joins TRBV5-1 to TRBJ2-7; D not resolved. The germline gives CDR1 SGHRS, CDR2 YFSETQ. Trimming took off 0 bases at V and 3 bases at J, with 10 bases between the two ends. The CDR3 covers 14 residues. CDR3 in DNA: TGCGCCAGCAGCTTGGCGGACGTAGTCTACGAGCAGTACTTC. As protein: CASSLADVVYEQYF.

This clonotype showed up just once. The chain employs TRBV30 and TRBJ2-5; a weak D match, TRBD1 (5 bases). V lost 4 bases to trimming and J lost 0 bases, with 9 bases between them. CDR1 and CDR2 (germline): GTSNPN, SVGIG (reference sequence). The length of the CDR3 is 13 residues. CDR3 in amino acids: CAWKGPNQETQYF. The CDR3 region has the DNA TGTGCCTGGAAGGGGCCGAACCAAGAGACCCAGTACTTC.